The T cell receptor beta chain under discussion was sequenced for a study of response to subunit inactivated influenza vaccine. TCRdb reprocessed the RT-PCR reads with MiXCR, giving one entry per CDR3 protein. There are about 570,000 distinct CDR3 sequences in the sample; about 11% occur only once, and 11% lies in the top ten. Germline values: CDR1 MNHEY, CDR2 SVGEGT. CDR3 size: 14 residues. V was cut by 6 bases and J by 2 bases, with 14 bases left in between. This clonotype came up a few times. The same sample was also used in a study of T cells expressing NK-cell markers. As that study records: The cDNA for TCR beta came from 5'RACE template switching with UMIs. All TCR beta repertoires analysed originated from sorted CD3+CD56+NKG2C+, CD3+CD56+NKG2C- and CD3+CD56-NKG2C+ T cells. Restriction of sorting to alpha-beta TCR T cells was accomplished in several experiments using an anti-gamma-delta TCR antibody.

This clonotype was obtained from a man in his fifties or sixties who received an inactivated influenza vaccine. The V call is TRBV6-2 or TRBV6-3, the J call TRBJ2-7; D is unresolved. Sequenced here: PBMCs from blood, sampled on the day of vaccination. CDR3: CASRNTPGAYEQYF. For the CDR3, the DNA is TGTGCCAGCAGGAACACCCCCGGCGCCTACGAGCAGTACTTC.